The clone carrying this T cell receptor beta chain was seen more than once but under ten times. Antigen: not known. The data originate from a study of T cell repertoires in cytomegalovirus infection. TCRdb re-derived calls from the reads in MiXCR, one entry per CDR3 protein. The sample yields some 500,000 distinct CDR3 sequences, 30% to 40% seen once. In germline, CDR1 is LNHDA, CDR2 SQIVND (reference sequence). There are 13 residues in the CDR3. V lost 5 bases, J lost 4 bases, and 3 bases stayed unmatched. The sample here was cultured PBMCs, taken from culture after CMV antigen stimulation. This TCR derives from a human donor in good health (CMV status not recorded). Some clones in this sample may be carry-over from other donors' samples. This rearrangement joins TRBV19 to TRBJ2-7; the match to TRBD1 covers 9 bases. This CDR3 is CASSGTGRYEQYF. In DNA form, the CDR3 reads TGTGCCAGTAGTGGGACAGGGAGGTACGAGCAGTACTTC.